One T cell receptor beta chain is described in this entry. CDR1 SGHNT and CDR2 YYREEE come from the germline V gene (reference sequence). The CDR3 spans 14 residues. The J segment lost 8 bases and the V segment lost 4 bases, leaving 11 bases of the junction unmatched. The data originate from a study of blood T cell repertoires in COVID-19. Authors' methods: Quantification of nucleated cells was approximated via reference gene primer amplification. Clones were sequenced by immunoSEQ multiplex PCR, and TCRdb holds only the in-frame ones, with some missing. V and J calls plus clone size are reproduced from that table; the DNA served to infer D and trimming. This table has about 260,000 clones, 80% to 90% appearing once.

Sequencing was carried out using peripheral blood. The chain joins TRBV5-4 to TRBJ1-2; TRBD1 matches at 7 bases. This clonotype originated in a young man with active or convalescent COVID-19. The CDR3 is CASSPKNRGGGYTF. CDR3 nucleotide sequence: TGTGCCAGCAGCCCAAAAAACAGGGGCGGGGGCTACACCTTC.